The 11 T cell receptor beta chains below all came from one sample that was sequenced in a study of T cells after yellow fever vaccination. TCRdb used MiXCR to reprocess the 5' RACE reads, holding one entry per CDR3 protein. The table lists roughly 250,000 distinct CDR3 sequences, around 13% of them singletons. The specimen comprised CD4+ T cells sorted from PBMCs, sampled 45 days after the yellow fever booster vaccination. All receptors come from a man aged 25 to 40 who received the YFV17D yellow fever vaccine.

There are a few counts of this clonotype. The V gene is TRBV29-1, the J gene TRBJ1-4; 8 bases line up with TRBD1. Per the germline V gene, CDR1 is SQVTM and CDR2 is ANQGSEA. The V gene end was trimmed by 8 bases and the J gene end by 6 bases; junction bases not matched to a gene: 8. The CDR3 totals 13 residues. CDR3 DNA sequence: TGCAGCCCTTCACAGGGGGGGGATGAAAAACTGTTTTTT. Translating gives CSPSQGGDEKLFF.

This clonotype showed up just a few times. The rearrangement uses TRBV29-1 and TRBJ2-1; 9 bases are a match to TRBD1. The CDR3 contains 14 residues. With 7 bases clipped from V and 4 bases from J, the junction kept 8 bases outside the gene matches. Germline V CDR1 and CDR2: SQVTM, ANQGSEA. The CDR3 region is CSGRDRAGYNEQFF. The DNA for the CDR3 is TGCAGCGGTAGGGACAGGGCGGGGTACAATGAGCAGTTCTTC.

This chain uses TRBV12-5 with TRBJ2-7, with 7 bases fitting TRBD1. The junction had 7 bases not matched to a gene; V was cut back by 8 bases and J by 0 bases. The CDR3 is 14 residues long. Germline V gene data show CDR1 as LGHNT and CDR2 as FRNRAP. CDR3 protein: CASRGGFCSYEQYF. In nucleotides, the CDR3 is TGTGCTAGTCGAGGGGGCTTTTGCTCCTACGAGCAGTACTTC.

This clonotype was observed a handful of times. The J gene is TRBJ2-7, the V gene TRBV7-2; the match to TRBD1 covers 10 bases. J was trimmed by 6 bases and V by 1 base; bases with no gene match: 6. This CDR3 comprises 15 residues. Per germline, CDR1 SGHTA and CDR2 FQGNSA. CDR3 region: CASSLGGQGWGEQYF. Written as DNA, the CDR3 is TGTGCCAGCAGCTTAGGGGGACAGGGGTGGGGCGAGCAGTACTTC.

Only a few counts were recorded for this clonotype. The chain couples TRBV3-1 to TRBJ2-1; weak D call: TRBD1 (5 bases). CDR3 size: 14 residues. Per germline, CDR1 LGHDT and CDR2 YNNKEL (reference sequence). With 1 base removed from V and 9 bases from J, the gap between germline ends came to 13 bases. In DNA form, the CDR3 reads TGTGCCAGCAGCCAAGGCGCCAGCCAGGGTGAGCAGTTCTTC. It specifies CASSQGASQGEQFF.

This clonotype turned up a few times. The chain couples TRBV5-4 to TRBJ2-4; 10 positions agree with TRBD2. The CDR3 has 16 amino acids. V lost 0 bases to trimming and J lost 8 bases; unmatched junction nucleotides: 8. Germline values: CDR1 SGHNT, CDR2 YYREEE (reference sequence). The CDR3 region is CASSLAGTSVWDIQYF. CDR3 in DNA: TGTGCCAGCAGCTTGGCGGGGACTAGCGTATGGGACATTCAGTACTTC.

The table lists this clonotype with a few counts. This sequence joins TRBV5-1 and TRBJ1-4; the match to TRBD1 covers 10 bases. With V trimmed by 4 bases and J by 7 bases, 7 bases remained unmatched. The germline CDR1 and CDR2 sequences are SGHRS and YFSETQ. The CDR3 runs to 15 residues. CDR3 residues: CASSETGTGAEKLFF. The CDR3 nucleotides read TGCGCCAGCAGCGAAACCGGGACAGGGGCTGAAAAACTGTTTTTT.

The chain links TRBV25-1 to TRBJ2-3; D gene ambiguous. Trimming removed 5 bases from V and 4 bases from J, with 13 bases in between. The CDR3 has 14 amino acids. In germline, CDR1 is MGHDK, CDR2 SYGVNS. Written as DNA, the CDR3 is TGTGCCAGCAGTAGGACCGGACCCTCAGATACGCAGTATTTT. Translation: CASSRTGPSDTQYF.

The genes are TRBV15 and TRBJ2-3; TRBD2 is a possible D gene (6 bases). V lost 3 bases, J lost 0 bases, and 16 bases lay in between. Germline V lookup: CDR1 LNHNV, CDR2 YYDKDF (reference sequence). The length of the CDR3 is 17 residues. The CDR3 DNA follows: TGTGCCACCAGCAGGGGACTTCTAGCGTCCAGCACAGATACGCAGTATTTT. Its protein is CATSRGLLASSTDTQYF.

There are many counts of this clonotype. The V and J genes are TRBV5-1 and TRBJ2-7; D gene uncertain. The V end lost 5 bases, the J end lost 5 bases, and 17 bases lay between the germline ends. This CDR3 region has 14 residues. Germline-derived CDR1 and CDR2 are SGHRS and YFSETQ. The CDR3 coding sequence is TGCGCCAGCAGGATGACCAGCGCATCTCACGAGCAGTACTTC. This sequence encodes CASRMTSASHEQYF.

This clonotype was counted between two and nine times. This chain links TRBV9 with TRBJ1-2, with unresolved D. Per germline, CDR1 SGDLS and CDR2 YYNGEE. The CDR3 totals 14 residues. Trimming removed 4 bases from V and 1 base from J, with 11 bases in between. In DNA, the CDR3 is TGTGCCAGCAGCCCGACGACTGGTAACTATGGCTACACCTTC. Encoded protein: CASSPTTGNYGYTF.